This T cell receptor beta chain was retrieved from a study of blood T cells in healthy people across ages. Across the study: When template switching was applied, about one barcoded beta molecule was captured per two T cells. The study's findings and limits: Higher diversity and more naive CD4+ cells were features of long-lived donors, compared to aged donors. Using unsorted PBMCs precluded a conclusive naive versus antigen-experienced comparison.

A second PCR of about 6 to 12 cycles used a sample-barcoded 5' primer and a J-beta primer mix. TCRdb redid the calling of the 5' RACE reads with MiXCR, one entry per CDR3 protein. The table lists approximately 800,000 distinct CDR3 sequences, about 55% of them singletons, with 41% in the top ten. CDR3 length equals 15 residues. Trimming cost V 6 bases and J 2 bases, with 14 bases left between them. Germline CDR1 reads MNHEY; CDR2 reads SVGAGI. This clonotype showed up just a few times. Its specificity is unknown. The chain recombines TRBV6-5 with TRBJ2-1; TRBD2 is a possible D gene (6 bases). Sequenced sample: blood. The sequence was collected from an elderly man in good health. The CDR3 sequence is CASSAGRSAYNEQFF. The DNA for the CDR3 is TGTGCCAGCAGCGCCGGGAGAAGCGCCTACAATGAGCAGTTCTTC.